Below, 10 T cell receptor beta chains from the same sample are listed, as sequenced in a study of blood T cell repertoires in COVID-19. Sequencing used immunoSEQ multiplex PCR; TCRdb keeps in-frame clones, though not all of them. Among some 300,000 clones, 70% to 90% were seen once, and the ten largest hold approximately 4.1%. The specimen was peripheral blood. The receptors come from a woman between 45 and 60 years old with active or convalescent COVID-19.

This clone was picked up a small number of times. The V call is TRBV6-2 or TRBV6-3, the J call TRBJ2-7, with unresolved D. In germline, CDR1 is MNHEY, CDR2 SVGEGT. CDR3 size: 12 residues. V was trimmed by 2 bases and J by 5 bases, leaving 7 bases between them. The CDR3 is CASSYSVHEQYF. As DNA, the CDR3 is TGTGCCAGCAGTTACAGCGTCCACGAGCAGTACTTC.

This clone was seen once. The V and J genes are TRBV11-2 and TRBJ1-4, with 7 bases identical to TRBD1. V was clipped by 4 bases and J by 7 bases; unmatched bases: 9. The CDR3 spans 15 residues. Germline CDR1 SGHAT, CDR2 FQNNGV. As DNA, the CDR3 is TGTGCCAGCAGCTCCTACAGGGGTGGGGTTGAAAAACTGTTTTTT. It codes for CASSSYRGGVEKLFF.

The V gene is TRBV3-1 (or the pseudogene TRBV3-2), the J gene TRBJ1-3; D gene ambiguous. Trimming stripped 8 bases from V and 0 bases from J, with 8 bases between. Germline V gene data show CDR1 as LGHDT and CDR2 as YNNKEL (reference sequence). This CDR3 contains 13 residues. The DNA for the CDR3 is TGTGCCAGCGCCCTATCCTCTGGAAACACCATATATTTT. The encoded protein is CASALSSGNTIYF.

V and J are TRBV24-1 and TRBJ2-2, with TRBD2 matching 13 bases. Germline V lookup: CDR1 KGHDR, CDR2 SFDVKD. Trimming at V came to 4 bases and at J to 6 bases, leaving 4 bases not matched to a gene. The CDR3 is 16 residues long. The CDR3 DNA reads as TGTGCCACCAGTGACCTCGGACTAGCGGGAGCCGGGGAGCTGTTTTTT. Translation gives CATSDLGLAGAGELFF.

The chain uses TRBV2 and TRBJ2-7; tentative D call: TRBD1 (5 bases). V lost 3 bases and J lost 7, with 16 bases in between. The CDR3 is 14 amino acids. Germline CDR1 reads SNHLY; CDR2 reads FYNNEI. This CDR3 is CASSDLGQIEEQYF. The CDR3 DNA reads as TGTGCCAGCAGTGATTTGGGGCAGATCGAAGAGCAGTACTTC.

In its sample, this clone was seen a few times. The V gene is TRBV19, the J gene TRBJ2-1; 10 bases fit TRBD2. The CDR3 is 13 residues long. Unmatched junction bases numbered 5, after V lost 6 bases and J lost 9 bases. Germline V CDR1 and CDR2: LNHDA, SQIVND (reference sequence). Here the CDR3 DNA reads TGTGCCAGTAGCGCGGGACTAGCGAGTGAGCAGTTCTTC. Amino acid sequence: CASSAGLASEQFF.

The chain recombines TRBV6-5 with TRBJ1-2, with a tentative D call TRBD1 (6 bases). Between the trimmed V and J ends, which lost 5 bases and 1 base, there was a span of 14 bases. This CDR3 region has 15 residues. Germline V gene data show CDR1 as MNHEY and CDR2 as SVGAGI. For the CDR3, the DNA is TGTGCCAGCAGTACCCGGGACAACTTTAACTATGGCTACACCTTC. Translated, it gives CASSTRDNFNYGYTF.

The CDR3 nucleotides are TGTGCCAGCAGCTTATCAGGGCTAATGAACACTGAAGCTTTCTTT. It yields the protein CASSLSGLMNTEAFF. This rearrangement joins TRBV7-2 to TRBJ1-1; possibly TRBD1 for D (5 bases). Trimming removed 2 bases from V and 0 bases from J, with 10 bases in between. This CDR3 has 15 amino acids. Germline V gene data show CDR1 as SGHTA and CDR2 as FQGNSA.

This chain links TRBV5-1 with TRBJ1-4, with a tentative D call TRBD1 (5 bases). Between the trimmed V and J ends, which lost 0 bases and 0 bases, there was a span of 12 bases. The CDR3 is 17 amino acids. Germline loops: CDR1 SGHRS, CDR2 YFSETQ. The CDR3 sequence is CASSLGPGGSTNEKLFF. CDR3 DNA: TGCGCCAGCAGCTTGGGGCCGGGGGGTTCAACTAATGAAAAACTGTTTTTT.

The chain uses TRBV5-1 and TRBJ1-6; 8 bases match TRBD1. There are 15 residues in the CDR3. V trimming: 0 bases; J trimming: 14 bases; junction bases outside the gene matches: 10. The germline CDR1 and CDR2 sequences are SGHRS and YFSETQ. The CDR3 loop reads CASSLGVTGAASLHF. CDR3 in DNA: TGCGCCAGCAGCTTGGGTGTGACAGGGGCTGCATCCCTCCACTTT.